One and the same sample provided the 18 T cell receptor beta chains below, sequenced in a study of tissue T cells after allogeneic stem cell transplantation. The protocol was immunoSEQ multiplex PCR, while the TCRdb copy is restricted to in-frame clones and leaves out a portion. The sample yields 9,000 to 9,500 clones, about 47% seen once. Time point specified: mouse harvest day 7 after allogeneic transplant. Mouse grafts combined 10^7 T-cell-depleted bone marrow cells with 10^6 splenic CD5+ T cells. Sequencing input: gut tissue. All receptors derive from a female BALB/c mouse given C57BL/6 T cells with graft-versus-host disease after an allogeneic hematopoietic cell transplant.

Remarks on this clone: These gene names are mouse names. The CDR3 end falls 1 residue outside the read, so it is completed with the germline J gene. The rearrangement links TRBV1 to TRBJ1-4; TRBD1 might be the D (5 bases). The germline CDR1 and CDR2 sequences are NSQYPW and LRSPGD (reference sequence). The V gene lost 4 bases and the J gene lost 6 bases, with 12 bases spanning the gap. The CDR3 sequence is 14 residues long. The covered CDR3 bases are TGCACCTGCAGTGACCCCGGGACCCACGAAAGATTATTT. Its protein product is CTCSDPGTHERLF. The full CDR3 is CTCSDPGTHERLFF.

About this clone itself: Genes and germline come from the mouse. The read halts 1 residue ahead of the CDR3 end, with the missing end drawn from the germline J gene. The chain carries TRBV12-1 and TRBJ2-7; 12 nucleotides line up with TRBD2. This CDR3 spans 14 amino acids. Germline V gives CDR1 SGHSN, CDR2 HYEKVE. V gave up 5 bases and J gave up 7 bases; unmatched junction bases: 8. The CDR3 DNA, read in part, is TGTGCCAGCTTTCGACTGGGGGGGCGCGAGGAACAGTAC. Translation: CASFRLGGREEQY. The entire CDR3 sequence reads CASFRLGGREEQYF.

This clone was seen a few times. The genes are named according to mouse. The CDR3 is cut off 1 residue early in the read; its end comes from the germline J gene. The chain recombines TRBV13-3 with TRBJ2-1; D is possibly TRBD1 or TRBD2 (5 bases each). The CDR3 sequence is 13 residues long. In germline, CDR1 is NNHDY, CDR2 SYVADS. The V gene lost 4 bases and the J gene lost 1 base, with 6 bases spanning the gap. The chain's CDR3 is CASSRDNYAEQFF. The CDR3 bases that were read are TGTGCCAGCAGTCGGGACAACTATGCTGAGCAGTTC.

On this clone itself: Mouse names are used for the genes. From the germline J gene comes the end of the CDR3, since the read stops 1 residue before it. V and J are TRBV26 and TRBJ1-1; D is undetermined. Germline V gives CDR1 KGHPV, CDR2 FQNQEV (reference sequence). Trimming left V 2 bases short and J 0 bases short, with 7 bases between. The CDR3 spans 14 residues. CDR3 DNA (partial): TGTGCCAGCAGTCTGGGATCTGCAAACACAGAAGTCTTC. Translating it yields CASSLGSANTEVF. The whole CDR3 is CASSLGSANTEVFF. The entire variable domain, with the rest obtained from reference TRBV26 and TRBJ1-1, is as follows: NSKVIQTPRYLVKGQGQKAKMRCIPEKGHPVVFWYQQNKNNEFKFLINFQNQEVLQQIDMTEKRFSAECPSNSPCSLEIQSSEAGDSALYLCASSLGSANTEVFFGKGTRLTVV.

This clone has more than one count but fewer than ten. Gene names are the mouse ones. The sequence runs out 1 residue before the end of the CDR3; the remainder is reconstructed from the germline J gene. The gene calls are TRBV4 and TRBJ1-6, with D possibly being TRBD1 (5 bases). TRBJ1-6 is filed as an ORF, its function uncertain. Germline lookup yields CDR1 LGHDT and CDR2 YNNKQL (reference sequence). This CDR3 has 13 amino acids. The V end was cut by 3 bases, the J end by 10 bases, with 10 bases between. The CDR3 protein is CASSYREGSPLYF. The CDR3 bases that were read are TGTGCCAGCAGCTACAGGGAGGGATCGCCCCTCTAC.

As concerns this clone: Gene names refer to mouse genes. The read is 1 residue too short to cover the CDR3 end, so that end is filled in from the germline J gene. The V gene is TRBV16, the J gene TRBJ2-5; 10 nucleotides agree with TRBD1. The germline V gene encodes CDR1 SGHSA and CDR2 FRNQAP. This CDR3 contains 14 residues. The V and J ends lost 5 bases and 3 bases, in that order; junction bases with no gene match: 2. This chain's CDR3 is CASSLGQGQDTQYF. The DNA read from the CDR3 is TGTGCAAGCAGCCTGGGACAGGGGCAAGACACCCAGTAC.

This clone is labeled as medium-sized. Gene names are the mouse ones. With the read ending 1 residue before the CDR3 end, the germline J gene is used to fill in that end. The chain recombines TRBV16 with TRBJ2-7, with D possibly being TRBD1 (5 bases). Germline CDR1 reads SGHSA; CDR2 reads FRNQAP. CDR3 length equals 14 residues. V was cut by 0 bases and J by 5 bases, with 11 bases left in between. The CDR3 bases that were read are TGTGCAAGCAGCTTAGAAGCAGGGAGAGATGAACAGTAC. It encodes CASSLEAGRDEQY. The whole CDR3 protein is CASSLEAGRDEQYF.

Note on this clone: The genes and germline here are from mouse. The read halts 1 residue ahead of the CDR3 end, with the missing end drawn from the germline J gene. The rearrangement joins TRBV26 to TRBJ1-2, with D hard to call. Germline CDR1 reads KGHPV; CDR2 reads FQNQEV (reference sequence). This CDR3 is built from 14 residues. Deletions cut 6 bases from V and 0 bases from J, with 11 bases between. The covered CDR3 bases are TGTGCCAGCAGCAAGACATTTGCAAACTCCGACTACACC. Translating gives CASSKTFANSDYT. The CDR3 as a whole reads CASSKTFANSDYTF.

This clone ranks as medium-sized. The listed genes are named as in mouse. The read comes to an end 1 residue before the CDR3 does, leaving the germline J gene to fill in the end. This chain uses TRBV5 with TRBJ2-1; either TRBD1 or TRBD2 may fit D (6 bases each). This CDR3 is built from 14 residues. Trimming took 1 base from V and 4 from J, leaving 8 bases between them. Germline CDR1 is LGHNA and CDR2 is YNLKQL (reference sequence). Incomplete CDR3 DNA: TGTGCCAGCAGCCAAGGGGGGCAGTATGCTGAGCAGTTC. This gives the protein CASSQGGQYAEQF. The full CDR3 sequence reads CASSQGGQYAEQFF.

This clone showed up just a few times. Mouse gene names apply. The sequenced fragment ends 1 residue before the CDR3 boundary, so the rest is inferred from the germline J gene. Distinct nucleotide sequences in the sample also encode this CDR3. The chain links TRBV26 to TRBJ2-7, with unresolved D. Looked up from germline, CDR1 is KGHPV and CDR2 is FQNQEV (reference sequence). V lost 0 bases and J 4 bases, leaving 4 bases between the germline ends. CDR3 length: 12 residues. Incomplete CDR3 DNA: TGTGCCAGCAGTCTGTCCCAATATGAACAGTAC. It encodes CASSLSQYEQY. The CDR3 in its entirety is CASSLSQYEQYF.

With regard to this clone: Gene names refer to mouse genes. The CDR3 is cut off 1 residue early in the read; its end comes from the germline J gene. The genes are TRBV23 and TRBJ1-1; the D segment call TRBD1 is taken from the table without a DNA check. Germline V gene sequence: CDR1 KGHTA, CDR2 FQNQQP. The CDR3 runs 15 residues. The CDR3 loop reads CSSSQSDRGNTEVFF. The DNA read from the CDR3 is TGCTCCAGCAGTCAATCGGACAGGGGAAACACAGAAGTCTTC.

This clone was seen more than once but under ten times. All gene names here are mouse names. The covered CDR3 bases are TGTGCCAGCAGTTTAATCTGGGGGTCCTATGAACAGTAC. Encoded protein: CASSLIWGSYEQY. The full-length CDR3 reads as CASSLIWGSYEQYF. The V gene is TRBV15, the J gene TRBJ2-7; 7 bases agree with TRBD2. The DNA ends 1 residue before the CDR3 does, and the rest of the CDR3 is filled in from the germline J gene. CDR1 SGHND and CDR2 FRSKSL come from the germline V gene. J lost 1 base, V lost 2 bases, and 2 bases had no gene match. The CDR3 is 14 amino acids.

Comment on this clone: Gene labels here are mouse ones. Sequencing ends 1 residue short of the CDR3 end; the germline J gene provides the rest. The chain has TRBV26 and TRBJ2-2; 9 nucleotides line up with TRBD1. The CDR3 is 14 amino acids. V lost 6 bases, J lost 1 base, and 0 bases stayed unmatched. Germline CDR1 reads KGHPV; CDR2 reads FQNQEV (reference sequence). The CDR3 sequence is CASRDRGNTGQLYF. The part of the CDR3 DNA that was read is TGTGCCAGCAGGGACAGGGGAAACACCGGGCAGCTCTAC.

The sample holds one count of this clone. Gene names refer to mouse genes. The read halts 1 residue ahead of the CDR3 end, with the missing end drawn from the germline J gene. The sample carries other DNA sequences with the same CDR3. The chain joins TRBV15 to TRBJ1-6, with D maybe TRBD1 (5 bases). TRBJ1-6 is assigned to the ORF class and has an uncertain function. In germline, CDR1 is SGHND, CDR2 FRSKSL. This CDR3 region has 13 residues. V lost 3 bases and J 7 bases, leaving 7 bases between the germline ends. CDR3 sequence: CASSLGGNSPLYF. The CDR3 bases that were read are TGTGCCAGCAGTTTGGGGGGGAATTCGCCCCTCTAC.

A note on this clone: Each gene name is a mouse one. The CDR3 is cut off 1 residue early in the read; its end comes from the germline J gene. The chain couples TRBV1 to TRBJ2-1; 10 nucleotides align to TRBD1. CDR3 length equals 14 residues. The V gene's germline CDR1 is NSQYPW and CDR2 LRSPGD (reference sequence). V trimming: 3 bases; J trimming: 5 bases; junction bases outside the gene matches: 1. CDR3 bases read: TGCACCTGCAGTGCCGGGACAGGGGATGCTGAGCAGTTC. Translating it yields CTCSAGTGDAEQF. The entire CDR3 sequence reads CTCSAGTGDAEQFF.

With respect to this clone: Any gene name here is a mouse gene name. The CDR3 end falls 1 residue outside the read, so it is completed with the germline J gene. This chain links TRBV13-2 with TRBJ2-4, with no clear D. In germline, CDR1 is NNHNN, CDR2 SYGAGS (reference sequence). This CDR3 comprises 14 residues. V was shortened by 0 bases and J by 0 bases, with 5 bases between the two germline ends. The CDR3 DNA, read in part, is TGTGCCAGCGGTGATGGCAATAGTCAAAACACCTTGTAC. This translates into CASGDGNSQNTLY. The full CDR3 sequence reads CASGDGNSQNTLYF.

This clone occurred a few times. The listed genes are named as in mouse. Coverage ceases 1 residue before the CDR3 finishes, and the germline J gene fills in the end. The J gene is TRBJ2-2, the V gene TRBV12-1; D remains ambiguous. V lost 1 base and J lost 0, with 5 bases in between. CDR1 is SGHSN, CDR2 HYEKVE, per germline. The CDR3 spans 14 residues. The sequenced part of the CDR3 DNA is TGTGCCAGCTCTCTTACAGCAAACACCGGGCAGCTCTAC. Translating gives CASSLTANTGQLY. The complete CDR3 protein is CASSLTANTGQLYF.

As for this clone: Genes and germline are mouse. From the germline J gene comes the end of the CDR3, since the read stops 1 residue before it. The chain joins TRBV15 to TRBJ1-4; 11 bases match TRBD1. Germline V gene data show CDR1 as SGHND and CDR2 as FRSKSL. Trimming at V came to 5 bases and at J to 7 bases, leaving 3 bases not matched to a gene. CDR3 length: 14 residues. This CDR3 is CASSRTGGGERLFF. CDR3 DNA, as far as it was read: TGTGCCAGCAGTCGGACAGGGGGCGGCGAAAGATTATTT.